One sample yielded the 18 T cell receptor beta chains listed below, sequenced in a study of OX40 agonist ivuxolimab in advanced cancers. Clones were read by immunoSEQ multiplex PCR, and TCRdb kept only the in-frame ones, dropping some. In the table there are about 58,000 clones, 75% to 90% of which are singletons. Sequencing was performed on CD4+ or CD8+ T cells sorted from blood, taken in a trial of the OX40 agonist ivuxolimab. The source is an adult with an advanced solid tumor such as melanoma, head and neck, liver or kidney cancer.

The rearrangement uses TRBV28 and TRBJ2-7; D remains ambiguous. V was pared by 5 bases and J by 0 bases, with 8 bases between. The CDR3 totals 13 residues. Germline V CDR1 and CDR2: MDHEN, SYDVKM. CDR3 loop: CASSVTYSYEQYF. The CDR3 DNA reads TGTGCCAGCAGTGTCACATACTCCTACGAGCAGTACTTC.

CDR3 residues: CAWRLRDRVPHF. The CDR3 DNA sequence: TGTGCCTGGCGTCTCCGGGACAGGGTACCCCACTTT. The gene calls are TRBV30 and TRBJ1-6; 9 nucleotides line up with TRBD1. CDR3 length: 12 amino acids. Germline assignment: CDR1 GTSNPN and CDR2 SVGIG (reference sequence). V was clipped by 5 bases and J by 18 bases; unmatched bases: 11.

This chain uses TRBV11-1 with TRBJ2-7, with TRBD1 as a possible D gene (6 bases). The CDR3 runs to 13 residues. CDR1 is SGHAT, CDR2 FQDESV, per germline (reference sequence). V lost 5 bases and J lost 3, with 11 bases in between. Here the CDR3 DNA reads TGTGCCAGCAGCGGGGACACCGTCTACGAGCAGTACTTC. Translating it yields CASSGDTVYEQYF.

J is TRBJ2-3 and V is TRBV11-3, with D tentatively TRBD1 (6 bases). The germline gives CDR1 SGHNT, CDR2 YENEEA. CDR3 size: 16 residues. Trimming removed 3 bases at V and 7 bases at J, with 20 bases between. This CDR3 reads CASSLQGPTRGNTQYF. The CDR3 DNA sequence: TGTGCCAGCAGCTTGCAGGGGCCAACTCGGGGCAATACGCAGTATTTT.

The chain combines TRBV4-3 with TRBJ2-6, with 7 bases aligning to TRBD1. With V trimmed by 1 base and J by 1 base, 7 bases remained unmatched. Germline CDR1 is LGHNA and CDR2 is YSLEER. There are 18 residues in the CDR3. The DNA of the CDR3 is TGCGCCAGCAGCCAAGCCCGACAGGGTATATCTGGGGCCAACGTCCTGACTTTC. The encoded protein is CASSQARQGISGANVLTF.

The rearrangement links TRBV6-4 to TRBJ1-1; a possible D gene is TRBD1 (6 bases). Germline CDR1 reads MRHNA; CDR2 reads SNTAGT. The length of the CDR3 is 13 residues. The ends were cut back, 8 bases at V and 3 bases at J, with 13 bases in the middle. The CDR3 is CASHWGQDTEAFF. CDR3 bases: TGTGCCAGCCACTGGGGGCAGGACACTGAAGCTTTCTTT.

V gene TRBV2 combines with J gene TRBJ1-6; 10 bases are shared with TRBD1. V shed 5 bases and J 7 bases; nucleotides not matched to a gene: 8. Germline CDR1 reads SNHLY; CDR2 reads FYNNEI. The CDR3 contains 16 residues. The DNA of the CDR3 is TGTGCCAGCAGTTTGGGACAGGGGTCAATCAATTCACCCCTCCACTTT. This encodes CASSLGQGSINSPLHF.

The chain employs TRBV2 and TRBJ2-7, with D possibly TRBD1 on 6 matching bases. The length of the CDR3 is 14 residues. The germline V gene encodes CDR1 SNHLY and CDR2 FYNNEI. The V and J ends lost 4 bases and 5 bases respectively, with 15 bases between them. The CDR3 loop is CASSVLQSGDEQYF. The CDR3 coding sequence is TGTGCCAGCAGTGTTTTGCAATCAGGGGACGAGCAGTACTTC.

J is TRBJ2-3 and V is TRBV5-6; 8 bases are shared with TRBD2. V dropped 0 bases and J dropped 1; count of bases not matched to a gene: 4. The V gene's germline CDR1 is SGHDT and CDR2 YYEEEE. CDR3 size: 16 residues. The CDR3, as DNA: TGTGCCAGCAGCTTGGGAATGCGGGGGGGCACAGATACGCAGTATTTT. Encoded protein: CASSLGMRGGTDTQYF.

The chain carries TRBV14 and TRBJ1-6, with 8 bases aligning to TRBD1. Per the germline V gene, CDR1 is SGHDN and CDR2 is FVKESK. The V and J ends lost 6 bases and 15 bases, in that order; junction bases with no gene match: 10. This CDR3 spans 13 amino acids. This CDR3 is CASSTFGTGRLHF. CDR3 DNA sequence: TGTGCCAGCAGTACTTTCGGGACAGGTCGCCTCCACTTT.

Points on this clone: This sample includes further DNA sequences coding for the same CDR3. This chain links TRBV28 with TRBJ1-6; the D is unclear. With 6 bases removed from V and 0 bases from J, the gap between germline ends came to 9 bases. The germline V gene encodes CDR1 MDHEN and CDR2 SYDVKM. CDR3 length: 15 amino acids. The CDR3 loop reads CASSQESSYNSPLHF. The CDR3 nucleotides are TGTGCCAGCAGCCAAGAGAGCTCCTATAATTCACCCCTCCACTTT. Complete variable domain (other parts from reference TRBV28 and TRBJ1-6): DVKVTQSSRYLVKRTGEKVFLECVQDMDHENMFWYRQDPGLGLRLIYFSYDVKMKEKGDIPEGYSVSREKKERFSLILESASTNQTSMYLCASSQESSYNSPLHFGNGTRLTVT.

The V call is TRBV19, the J call TRBJ1-6; possibly TRBD1 for D (6 bases). Germline CDR1 is LNHDA and CDR2 is SQIVND (reference sequence). The ends were cut back, 0 bases at V and 9 bases at J, with 18 bases in the middle. There are 17 residues in the CDR3. The CDR3 protein is CASSIEVRGVGVSPLHF. CDR3 DNA sequence: TGTGCCAGTAGTATAGAAGTCAGGGGCGTCGGGGTTTCACCCCTCCACTTT.

V usage is TRBV7-2 and J usage is TRBJ2-7; 9 bases are shared with TRBD2. From germline, CDR1 is SGHTA and CDR2 FQGNSA. The CDR3 consists of 17 residues. The J segment lost 6 bases and the V segment lost 1 base, leaving 13 bases of the junction unmatched. The CDR3 DNA follows: TGTGCCAGCAGCTTAGATAATAGGACCGGGACTAGCCGCGAGCAGTACTTC. Its translation is CASSLDNRTGTSREQYF.

J is TRBJ2-7 and V is TRBV19; tentatively, D is TRBD1 (6 bases). Germline V gives CDR1 LNHDA, CDR2 SQIVND (reference sequence). The V end lost 3 bases, the J end lost 4 bases, and 16 bases lay between the germline ends. This CDR3 region has 15 residues. CDR3 in amino acids: CASSIGTQKVYEQYF. In DNA, the CDR3 is TGTGCCAGTAGTATCGGGACACAGAAGGTTTACGAGCAGTACTTC.

The table lists this clone with a few counts. This rearrangement joins TRBV6-1 to TRBJ1-2, with D possibly matching TRBD1 (5 bases). CDR1 is MNHNS, CDR2 SASEGT, per germline. Trimming stripped 3 bases from V and 3 bases from J, with 14 bases between. The CDR3 is 15 residues long. CDR3 residues: CASSDLTRGHYGYTF. The CDR3 coding sequence is TGTGCCAGCAGTGATCTGACAAGGGGACACTATGGCTACACCTTC.

This chain joins TRBV5-1 and TRBJ1-5; 12 bases agree with TRBD1. Per the germline V gene, CDR1 is SGHRS and CDR2 is YFSETQ. CDR3 length equals 15 residues. J was trimmed by 5 bases and V by 4 bases; bases with no gene match: 4. The CDR3 protein is CASSAGQGAYQPQHF. The CDR3, as DNA: TGCGCCAGCAGCGCGGGACAGGGGGCATATCAGCCCCAGCATTTT.

The V call is TRBV11-2, the J call TRBJ1-5; no reliable D call. Trimming left V 0 bases short and J 7 bases short, with 13 bases between. Germline loops: CDR1 SGHAT, CDR2 FQNNGV. The CDR3 extends over 15 amino acids. The CDR3 sequence: CASSLDGGKWQPQHF. The DNA for the CDR3 is TGTGCCAGCAGCTTAGATGGTGGAAAGTGGCAGCCCCAGCATTTT.

This clone was observed a handful of times. The V and J genes are TRBV28 and TRBJ2-3; TRBD2 agrees at 10 bases. Germline V gene sequence: CDR1 MDHEN, CDR2 SYDVKM. This CDR3 contains 14 residues. J gave up 5 bases and V 6 bases, and 5 bases lay outside the gene matches. CDR3: CASRTSGALDTQYF. The CDR3 DNA reads as TGTGCCAGCAGAACTAGCGGGGCCCTAGATACGCAGTATTTT. Using reference TRBV28 and TRBJ2-3 for the parts outside the CDR3, the full variable domain is DVKVTQSSRYLVKRTGEKVFLECVQDMDHENMFWYRQDPGLGLRLIYFSYDVKMKEKGDIPEGYSVSREKKERFSLILESASTNQTSMYLCASRTSGALDTQYFGPGTRLTVL.